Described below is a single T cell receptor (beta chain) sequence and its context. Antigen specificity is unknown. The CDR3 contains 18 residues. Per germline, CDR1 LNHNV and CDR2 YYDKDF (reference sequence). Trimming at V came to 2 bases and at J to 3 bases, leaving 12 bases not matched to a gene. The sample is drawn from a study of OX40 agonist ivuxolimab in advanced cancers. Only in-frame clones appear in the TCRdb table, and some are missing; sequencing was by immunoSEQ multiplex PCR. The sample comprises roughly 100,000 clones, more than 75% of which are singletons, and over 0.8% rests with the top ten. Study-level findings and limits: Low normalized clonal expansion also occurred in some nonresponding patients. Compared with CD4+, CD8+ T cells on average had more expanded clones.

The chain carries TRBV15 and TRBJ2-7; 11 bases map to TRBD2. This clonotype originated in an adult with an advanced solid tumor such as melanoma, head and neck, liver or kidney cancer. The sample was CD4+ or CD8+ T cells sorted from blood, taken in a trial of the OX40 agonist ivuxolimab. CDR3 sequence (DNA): TGTGCCACCAGCAGATCAATTCGTAGCGGGAGGGTAGACTACGAGCAGTACTTC. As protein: CATSRSIRSGRVDYEQYF.